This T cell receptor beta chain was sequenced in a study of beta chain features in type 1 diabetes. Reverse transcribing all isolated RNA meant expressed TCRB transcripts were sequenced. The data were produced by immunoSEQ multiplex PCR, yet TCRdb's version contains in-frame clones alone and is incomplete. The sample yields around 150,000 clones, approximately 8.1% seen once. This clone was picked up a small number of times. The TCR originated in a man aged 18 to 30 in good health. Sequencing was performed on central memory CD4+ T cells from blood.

CDR3 bases: TGTGCCAGCAGCTTGAGACTAGCGGAGGGGGATGAGCAGTTCTTC. Translation: CASSLRLAEGDEQFF. The V and J genes are TRBV5-8 and TRBJ2-1; TRBD2 aligns across 9 bases. The CDR3 runs to 15 residues. The junction had 7 bases not matched to a gene; V was cut back by 1 base and J by 8 bases. Germline CDR1 and CDR2: SGHTS and YDEGEE.